This T cell receptor (beta chain) was found in a study of blood T cell repertoires in COVID-19. Study background: Donors in the United States, Italy and Spain gave samples during acute or convalescent COVID-19.

Across 20 to 25 US areas, participants ranged in age from about 18 to 100 years. Categorization into cohorts depended on clinical history that participants reported. The CDR3 is made up of 11 amino acids. Looked up from germline, CDR1 is LNHDA and CDR2 is SQIVND (reference sequence). V gave up 6 bases and J gave up 1 base, with 3 bases separating them. Sequencing was performed with immunoSEQ multiplex PCR; in TCRdb, only in-frame clones are kept and a portion is missing. The sample contains 200,000 to 250,000 clones, around four fifths of which appear only once. The sequence came from a woman in her forties or fifties who had been exposed to COVID-19. The gene calls are TRBV19 and TRBJ1-1; D is ambiguous. Sequencing was performed on PBMCs or T cells enriched from blood (not recorded which). The CDR3 region has the DNA TGTGCCAGTAGCCAGAACACTGAAGCTTTCTTT. Translation: CASSQNTEAFF.